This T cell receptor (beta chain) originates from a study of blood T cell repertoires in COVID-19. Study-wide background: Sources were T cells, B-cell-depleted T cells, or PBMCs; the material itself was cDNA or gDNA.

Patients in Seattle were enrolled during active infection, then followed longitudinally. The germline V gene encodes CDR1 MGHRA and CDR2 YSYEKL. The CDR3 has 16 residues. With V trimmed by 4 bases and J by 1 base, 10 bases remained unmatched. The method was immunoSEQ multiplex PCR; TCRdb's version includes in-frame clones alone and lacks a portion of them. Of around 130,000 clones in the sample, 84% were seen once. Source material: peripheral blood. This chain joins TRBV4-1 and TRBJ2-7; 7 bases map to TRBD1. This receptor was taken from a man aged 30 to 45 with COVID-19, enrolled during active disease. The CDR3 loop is CASSRGAGTESYEQYF. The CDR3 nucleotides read TGCGCCAGCAGCCGAGGGGCCGGGACAGAGTCCTACGAGCAGTACTTC.